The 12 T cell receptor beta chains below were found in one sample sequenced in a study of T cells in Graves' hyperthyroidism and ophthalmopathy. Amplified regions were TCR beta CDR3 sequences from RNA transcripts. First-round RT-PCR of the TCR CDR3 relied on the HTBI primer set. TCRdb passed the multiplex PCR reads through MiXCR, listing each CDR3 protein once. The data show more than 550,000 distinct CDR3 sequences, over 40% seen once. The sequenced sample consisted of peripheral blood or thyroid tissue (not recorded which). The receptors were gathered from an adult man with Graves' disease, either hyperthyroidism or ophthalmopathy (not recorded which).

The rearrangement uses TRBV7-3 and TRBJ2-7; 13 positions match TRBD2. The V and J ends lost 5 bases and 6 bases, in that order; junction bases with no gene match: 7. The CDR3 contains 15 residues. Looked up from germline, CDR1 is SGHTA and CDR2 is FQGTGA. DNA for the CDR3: TGTGCCAGCAGCCCTGGACTAGCGGGAGCACCCGAGCAGTACTTC. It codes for CASSPGLAGAPEQYF.

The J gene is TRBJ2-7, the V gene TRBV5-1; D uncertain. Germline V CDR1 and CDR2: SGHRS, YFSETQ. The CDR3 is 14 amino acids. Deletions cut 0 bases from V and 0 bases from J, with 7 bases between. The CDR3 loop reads CASSLAPDSYEQYF. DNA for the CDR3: TGCGCCAGCAGCTTGGCCCCAGACTCCTACGAGCAGTACTTC. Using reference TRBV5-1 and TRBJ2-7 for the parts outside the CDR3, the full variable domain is KAGVTQTPRYLIKTRGQQVTLSCSPISGHRSVSWYQQTPGQGLQFLFEYFSETQRNKGNFPGRFSGRQFSNSRSEMNVSTLELGDSALYLCASSLAPDSYEQYFGPGTRLTVT.

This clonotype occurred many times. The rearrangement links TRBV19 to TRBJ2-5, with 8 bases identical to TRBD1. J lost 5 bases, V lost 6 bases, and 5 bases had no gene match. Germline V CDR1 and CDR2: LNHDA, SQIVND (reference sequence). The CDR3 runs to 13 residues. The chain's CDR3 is CASSRQGWETQYF. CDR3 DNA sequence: TGTGCCAGTAGCAGACAGGGGTGGGAGACCCAGTACTTC.

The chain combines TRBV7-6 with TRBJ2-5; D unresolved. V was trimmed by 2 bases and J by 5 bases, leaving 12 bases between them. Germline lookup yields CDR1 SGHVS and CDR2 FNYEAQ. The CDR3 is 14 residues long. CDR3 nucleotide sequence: TGTGCCAGCAGCTTAACTGGGGTCAGGGAGACCCAGTACTTC. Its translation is CASSLTGVRETQYF.

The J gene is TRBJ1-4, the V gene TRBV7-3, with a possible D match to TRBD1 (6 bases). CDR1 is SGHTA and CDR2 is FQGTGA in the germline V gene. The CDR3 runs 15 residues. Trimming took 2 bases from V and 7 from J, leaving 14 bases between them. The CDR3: CASSLLGGYGEKLFF. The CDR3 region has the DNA TGTGCCAGCAGCTTACTGGGGGGCTACGGTGAAAAACTGTTTTTT.

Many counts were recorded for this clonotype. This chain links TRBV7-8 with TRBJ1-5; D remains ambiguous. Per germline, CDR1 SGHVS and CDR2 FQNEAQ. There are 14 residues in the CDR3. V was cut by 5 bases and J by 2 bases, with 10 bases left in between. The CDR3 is CASSASWGNQPQHF. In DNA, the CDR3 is TGTGCCAGCAGCGCGTCCTGGGGCAATCAGCCCCAGCATTTT.

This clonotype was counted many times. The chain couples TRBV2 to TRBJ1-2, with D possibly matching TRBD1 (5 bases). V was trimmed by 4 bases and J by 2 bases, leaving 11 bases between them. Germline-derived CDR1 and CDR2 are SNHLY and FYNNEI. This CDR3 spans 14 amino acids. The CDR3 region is CASSARVLNYGYTF. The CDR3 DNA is TGTGCCAGCAGTGCCAGGGTTTTGAACTATGGCTACACCTTC.

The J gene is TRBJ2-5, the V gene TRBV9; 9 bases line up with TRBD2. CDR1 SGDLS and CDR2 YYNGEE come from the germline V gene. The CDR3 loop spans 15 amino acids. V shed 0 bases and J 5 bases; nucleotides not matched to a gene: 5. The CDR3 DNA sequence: TGTGCCAGCAGCGTAGGGAATAGCGGGAGCGAGACCCAGTACTTC. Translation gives CASSVGNSGSETQYF.

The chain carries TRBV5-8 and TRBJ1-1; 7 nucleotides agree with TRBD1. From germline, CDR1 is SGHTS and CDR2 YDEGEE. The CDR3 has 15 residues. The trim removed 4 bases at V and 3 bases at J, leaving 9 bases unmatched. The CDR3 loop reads CASSLSDRAYTEAFF. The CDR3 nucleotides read TGTGCCAGCAGCCTCTCCGACAGGGCTTACACTGAAGCTTTCTTT.

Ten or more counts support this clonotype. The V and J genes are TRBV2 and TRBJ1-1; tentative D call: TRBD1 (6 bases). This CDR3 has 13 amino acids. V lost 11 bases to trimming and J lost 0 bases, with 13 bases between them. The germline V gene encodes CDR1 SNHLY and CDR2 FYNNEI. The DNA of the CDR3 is TGTGCCGGCGAAACAGGGATGAACACTGAAGCTTTCTTT. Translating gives CAGETGMNTEAFF.

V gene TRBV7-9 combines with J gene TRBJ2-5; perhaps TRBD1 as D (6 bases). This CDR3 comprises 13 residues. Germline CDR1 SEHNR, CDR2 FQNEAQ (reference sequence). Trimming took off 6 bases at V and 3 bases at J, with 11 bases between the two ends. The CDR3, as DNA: TGTGCCAGCAGTGTAGACAGGAAAGAGACCCAGTACTTC. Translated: CASSVDRKETQYF.

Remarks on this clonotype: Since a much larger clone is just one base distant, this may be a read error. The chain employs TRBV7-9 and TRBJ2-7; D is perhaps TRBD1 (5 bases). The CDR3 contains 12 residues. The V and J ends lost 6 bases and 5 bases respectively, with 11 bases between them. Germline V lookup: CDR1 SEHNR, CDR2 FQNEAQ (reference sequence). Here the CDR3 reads CASRDSAHEQYF. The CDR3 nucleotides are TGTGCCAGCAGAGACAGCGCCCACGAGCAGTACTTC.